The rows below give T cell receptor beta chains drawn from one sample of a study of T cells in localized non-small cell lung cancer. This table comes from immunoSEQ multiplex PCR, and its TCRdb copy is limited to in-frame clones, with some not included. The sample has under 70,000 clones; 86% are singletons. Sequenced here: peripheral blood, sampled before any cancer treatment. These receptors were taken from a woman aged 35-75 years with stage I lung adenocarcinoma. Each CDR3 is given with its conserved first and last residue. A D gene is named only where the DNA matches it firmly. For some rows the clone size is stated as once, few or many, or as a class when expanded; others skip it.

j_call clone_size d_call v_call cdr3_nt cdr3_aa
TRBJ1-5 NA TRBD1 TRBV19 TGTGCCAGTAGATCGACAGGGCGGGTAAGCAATCAGCCCCAGCATTTT CASRSTGRVSNQPQHF
TRBJ1-4 once TRBD1 TRBV10-3 TGTGCCATCTCAGGGGGACGAAATGAAAAACTGTTTTTT CAISGGRNEKLFF
TRBJ1-1 NA NA TRBV2 TGTGCCAGCAGCGCGGACCAGAACACTGAAGCTTTCTTT CASSADQNTEAFF
TRBJ2-7 NA NA TRBV6-5 TGTGCCAGCAGTTCGGAGTACGAGCAGTACTTC CASSSEYEQYF
TRBJ2-3 NA TRBD2 TRBV7-2 TGTGCCAGCAGCTTTTGGAGCGGGGACACAGATACGCAGTATTTT CASSFWSGDTDTQYF
TRBJ1-2 NA NA TRBV7-9 TGTGCCAGCAGCTTAGCGGGGTCAGAATTTTATGGCTACACCTTC CASSLAGSEFYGYTF
TRBJ1-1 NA NA TRBV4-3 TGCGCCAGCAGCCAGGGAACAGGGTTTGGGGAAGCTTTCTTT CASSQGTGFGEAFF
TRBJ2-4 NA TRBD1 TRBV4-2 TGTGCCAGCAGCCAAGTCATACAGGGGAAAAACATTCAGTACTTC CASSQVIQGKNIQYF
TRBJ1-2 NA NA TRBV7-2 TGTGCCAGCAGCCAGAGGGCGGCGGTAGACTATGGCTACACCTTC CASSQRAAVDYGYTF
TRBJ2-5 NA TRBD2 TRBV5-1 TGCGCCAGCAGCTTGGGACTAGCAGAGACCCAGTACTTC CASSLGLAETQYF